This T cell receptor (beta chain) was documented in a study of read filtering for tumor transcriptome and immune sequencing. Study-wide background: RNA-seq yielded only about 75 to 1273 TCR reads, IR-seq about 4 to 10.27 million.

This clonotype was detected ten times or more. The V and J ends lost 6 bases and 3 bases, in that order; junction bases with no gene match: 9. The CDR3 spans 16 residues. The germline CDR1 and CDR2 sequences are MNHNS and SASEGT. The library was built from about 400 ng RNA with molecular barcoded adaptors for alpha/delta and beta/gamma chains. TCRdb re-called the reads through MiXCR, storing one row per CDR3 protein. The sample records tens of thousands of distinct CDR3 sequences, 20% to 25% being singletons. This clonotype originated in a donor at least 40 years old with multiple myeloma. The V call is TRBV6-1, the J call TRBJ2-3, with 10 bases matching TRBD2. Sequenced sample: a population of CD138-negative cells sorted from bone marrow. The CDR3 loop reads CASRERGGLETDTQYF. For the CDR3, the DNA is TGTGCCAGCAGAGAGCGGGGGGGCCTGGAGACAGATACGCAGTATTTT.